This T cell receptor (beta chain) was sequenced for a study of shared clonotypes between healthy human individuals (dated by TCRdb to the early 2020s). The study in broad terms: The cohort included three men and a couple of women between 18 and 49 years of age. For each donor, CD4 naive and CD4 memory were each run on three plates, CD8 naive on two plates, and CD8 memory on one plate. To estimate repertoire size and how much clonotype sharing occurs between individuals, the study deeply sequenced the blood TCR repertoires of about five healthy adults. Libraries were prepared and TCR repertoires were sequenced by different laboratories using diverse techniques, in order to increase sequencing depth and limit assay-specific biases. Leukapheresis yielded between about 0.85 and 9 billion PBMCs per donor.

Points the paper makes about the study in general: Incomplete sequencing was indicated by rarefaction of sorted-subset datasets, despite the large sequencing depth. Pairwise subsampling indicated that sequencing depth was expected to affect the degree of clonotype sharing among donors. Sampling was restricted to blood, and TCR repertoires in tissues likely differ from the TCR repertoires found in blood. Sharing across a handful of donors was observed for about 5% of naive CD4, around 3.5% of naive CD8, 2% to 2.5% of memory CD4, and around 0.42% of memory CD8 clonotypes. Estimated clonotype richness was generally larger for naive than for memory subsets. The small number of donors limited the genetic and exposure-history diversity represented. Clonotypes shared by all four sorted-subset donors showed higher generation probabilities than non-shared clonotypes.

CD8 naive samples were CD45RO-negative cells positively selected for CCR7, giving a CD45RA+CCR7+ population that excluded TemRA cells. The donors were healthy, HIV-negative adults who had no recently reported acute infections or vaccinations. Every donor was a Caucasian adult residing in Nashville, Tennessee, USA. Blood was collected by leukapheresis, and PBMCs were isolated by Ficoll-Histopaque density gradient centrifugation and then cryopreserved in liquid nitrogen vapor phase. Analytical flow cytometry was used to check the purity and quantity of every magnetically sorted T cell population. From each sorted fraction, genomic DNA was isolated and quantified by UV absorbance on a Nanodrop 2000c. Per the germline V gene, SGHTA is the CDR1 and FQGNSA is the CDR2. Trimming removed 7 bases from V and 3 bases from J; the gene matches leave 7 bases unexplained. The CDR3 sequence holds 14 residues, the cysteine and phenylalanine included. Just the 42-base CDR3 DNA is kept, in frame starting at base 1.

Using the deep immunoSEQ assay, TCR CDR3 regions were amplified from genomic DNA by multiplex PCR. For each cell subset, the extracted genomic DNA was distributed evenly across all wells of several immunoSEQ 96-well plates, and each plate served as one replicate. Each replicate PCR for sorted subsets received around 0.2 ug genomic DNA, equal to some 32,000 T cell genomes. Purified libraries were measured with a Qubit 3.0 fluorometer, size-checked on a Bioanalyzer 2100, and measured again with the KAPA Library Quantification kit. Every immunoSEQ 96-well plate was sequenced on a dedicated single-read 150-cycle Illumina NextSeq 550 flow cell. The authors processed their data as follows. Because the immunoSEQ output included only junctional sequences and no quality scores, the filtering could not be the same as the filtering used for full-length reads. Sequences were annotated with PyIR, a Python wrapper for IgBLAST v1.9, and V/J genes and CDR3 were assigned using IMGT germline references. Reads were filtered out if the reads had weak V/J assignments (E-value above 1e-6), no CDR3, stop codons, out-of-frame junctions, or ambiguous translated residues. A V3J clonotype was defined by an identical inferred V gene, J gene, and CDR3 amino acid sequence. To compute the percentage overlap between repertoires, the number of shared unique clonotypes was divided by the size of the smaller repertoire. Richness of each repertoire was evaluated using RTK rarefaction, the Chao1 estimator, and Recon v2.1 estimates of unobserved clonotypes. Generation probabilities were computed with OLGA for all TCRbeta clonotypes obtained by the gDNA method from a handful of donors. TCRdb mirrors the immuneACCESS table, restricted to in-frame sequences. Some clones are absent from its copies; in checked studies, under half trace to an unresolved V gene, and the reason for the others is unknown. The V and J calls and clone size were taken over from that table, and D and trimming were inferred from the DNA. The sample table records about 2 million clones; about 95% of these occur just once. The ten largest clones take up about 1.1% of the sample.

For this clone: The target of this receptor is not known. No qualities accompany the bases; no much larger clone lies one base away.

Sequencing was carried out using naive CD8+ T cells sorted from blood. Read against the paper, the sample's cell subset or site label means: CD45RA+CCR7+. This TCR derives from a man aged 18 to 29 in good health. The V gene is TRBV7-2 and the J gene is TRBJ2-7, with 9 bases matching TRBD1. The base sequence is TGTGCCAGCAATCCGACAGGGGGGTACTACGAGCAGTACTTC. This encodes CASNPTGGYYEQYF.